This T cell receptor beta chain emerged from a study of blood T cells in healthy people across ages (dated by TCRdb to between 2014 and 2017). Concerning the study at large: Template switching captured roughly one uniquely barcoded TCR beta cDNA molecule per two T cells in model experiments. To avoid experimental bias, donors of different ages were randomly spread across the sequencing lanes. Age-related changes in TCR beta repertoire diversity were measured in the study by deep sequencing normalized with unique cDNA molecular identifiers. The donors were divided into four age groups: young (average roughly 17 years), middle-aged (under 40), aged (approximately 64) and long-lived (approximately 74). Two additional independent replicas of 1 million unique cDNA reads from the same blood draw were analyzed for two donors (one aged 18 to 30 and one aged 80 or older). What the study reported, not specific to this receptor: Estimates of total diversity from one million sequenced T cells were regarded as lower bounds and underestimates. Compared with the aged group, the long-lived group had more naive CD4+ T cells, fewer expanded clones and increased TCR diversity, a pattern suggesting age selection. The CMV infection status of donors was not known, potentially confounding age-related changes in expanded clonotypes. Since profiling was done on bulk unsorted PBMCs, naive and antigen-experienced compartments could not be conclusively compared. Observed TCR beta diversity per million T cells fell roughly linearly with age, and a significant reduction was already apparent by age about 43. A strong correlation was found between observed TCR beta diversity and the percentage of naive T cells measured by flow cytometry.

Remarks on this clonotype: Its specific antigen is unknown. Qualities for individual bases were not recorded, and no much larger clone is one base off.

The donors were under 40 Caucasian individuals from Russia, aged roughly 6 to 90 years, who were systemically healthy. Each donor gave about 9.7 milliliters of peripheral blood, drawn into EDTA-treated Vacutainer tubes. Ficoll-Paque density-gradient centrifugation was used to isolate PBMCs, with at least 7 million obtained per sample. Trizol reagent was used to extract total RNA from PBMCs, with at least 6 micrograms per sample. For every donor, flow cytometry on a PBMC aliquot measured the percentage of naive CD45RAhigh/CD27high T cells. The library was prepared using 5' RACE. The second PCR ran for about 6 to 12 cycles and used a J-beta primer mix along with a sample-barcoded 5' primer. A template-switch 5' adaptor carrying 12 random nucleotides introduced a unique molecular identifier onto each TCR beta cDNA molecule. Each sample yielded at least 3 million CDR3-containing paired-end reads. All of the RNA was converted into first-strand cDNA using the Mint cDNA synthesis kit, with a TRBC-specific oligonucleotide serving as the primer. All cDNA was treated with uracil-DNA glycosylase and then went through a first 18-cycle PCR with the universal primers M1SS and BC2_uni_R. As for the authors' bioinformatics: Normalization of each sample was performed by random selection of 1 million high-quality reads, each carrying a distinct molecular identifier. Reads sharing molecular identifiers were discarded rather than binned into consensus sequences. MiTCR, with a Q25 quality threshold and the strictest error-elimination algorithm, was used for CDR3 identification, clonotype clustering and error correction. A nonparametric unseen species model using Euler transformation provided a lower-bound estimate of total TCR beta diversity. TCRdb cleaned the public reads at Q25 with fastp, built clones with MiXCR and kept in-frame beta chains. When rows share a CDR3 protein, they turn into one entry using the most common DNA and genes. Here the V and J calls rest on TCRdb's processing, not on the authors' analysis. The sample yields around 2 million distinct CDR3 sequences; more than 35% were counted once. Around 23% of the sample is held by the ten biggest clonotypes.

Sequences were obtained from blood. The sequence was collected from a human donor in good health.

CDR3 region: CASSQDSVGNQPQHF. In nucleotide form, the sequence is TGCGCCAGCAGCCAAGATTCGGTCGGCAATCAGCCCCAGCATTTT. The chain links TRBV4-1 with TRBJ1-5; the D gene remains uncertain. Per the germline V gene, MGHRA is the CDR1 and YSYEKL is the CDR2. Between the V and J ends, shortened by 0 bases and 2 bases respectively, the junction contains 8 bases. From the cysteine up to the phenylalanine, the CDR3 has a length of 15 residues. The entry retains the CDR3 DNA only, 45 bases that are in frame from base 1.